This entry lists 23 T cell receptor beta chains sequenced from one sample in a study of OX40 agonist ivuxolimab in advanced cancers. The method was immunoSEQ multiplex PCR; TCRdb's version includes in-frame clones alone and lacks a portion of them. Of approximately 66,000 clones listed, around 91% are singletons. The source was CD4+ or CD8+ T cells sorted from blood, collected in a trial of the OX40 agonist ivuxolimab. These receptors were obtained from an adult with an advanced solid tumor such as melanoma, head and neck, liver or kidney cancer.

The V call is TRBV28, the J call TRBJ1-3; D remains ambiguous. The CDR3 runs 16 residues. Germline V gene data show CDR1 as MDHEN and CDR2 as SYDVKM. Trimming cost V 6 bases and J 1 base, with 16 bases left between them. The CDR3 coding sequence is TGTGCCAGCAGGGAAAGAGGGAGCGGATCTGGAAACACCATATATTTT. Translating gives CASRERGSGSGNTIYF.

This chain uses TRBV7-2 with TRBJ2-5, with a tentative D call TRBD2 (6 bases). This CDR3 is 15 amino acids long. Germline CDR1 and CDR2: SGHTA and FQGNSA. The V and J ends lost 2 bases and 2 bases respectively, with 12 bases between them. The CDR3 protein is CASSLMVSGQETQYF. For the CDR3, the DNA is TGTGCCAGCAGCTTAATGGTTAGCGGACAAGAGACCCAGTACTTC.

The rearrangement joins TRBV9 to TRBJ2-3; the D gene could be TRBD1 or TRBD2 (5 bases each). Germline-derived CDR1 and CDR2 are SGDLS and YYNGEE. The CDR3 covers 15 residues. Trimming took 0 bases from V and 4 from J, leaving 12 bases between them. Here the CDR3 DNA reads TGTGCCAGCAGCGTAGAGGGGAGACCAGCAGATACGCAGTATTTT. Translating gives CASSVEGRPADTQYF.

This rearrangement joins TRBV9 to TRBJ2-7; D is possibly TRBD2 (5 bases). The CDR3 totals 14 residues. V lost 0 bases to trimming and J lost 4 bases, with 11 bases between them. Germline V lookup: CDR1 SGDLS, CDR2 YYNGEE. CDR3 coding DNA: TGTGCCAGCAGCGTAGGGGAGAACGCGTACGAGCAGTACTTC. Translation: CASSVGENAYEQYF.

The chain joins TRBV7-9 to TRBJ2-1; D not resolved. Germline V CDR1 and CDR2: SEHNR, FQNEAQ (reference sequence). The CDR3 covers 13 residues. V was clipped by 4 bases and J by 7 bases, with 11 bases between them. DNA for the CDR3: TGTGCCAGCAGCTCGTTTGGCGGAAATGAGCAGTTCTTC. Residues: CASSSFGGNEQFF. The complete variable domain, with remaining parts taken from reference TRBV7-9 and TRBJ2-1, reads DTGVSQNPRHKITKRGQNVTFRCDPISEHNRLYWYRQTLGQGPEFLTYFQNEAQLEKSRLLSDRFSAERPKGSFSTLEIQRTEQGDSAMYLCASSSFGGNEQFFGPGTRLTVL.

The chain couples TRBV4-1 to TRBJ2-7; tentatively, D is TRBD1 (5 bases). CDR1 MGHRA and CDR2 YSYEKL come from the germline V gene. V was trimmed by 1 base and J by 1 base, leaving 8 bases between them. The length of the CDR3 is 14 residues. The CDR3 here is CASSQATGSYEQYF. The CDR3, as DNA: TGCGCCAGCAGCCAAGCCACAGGTTCCTACGAGCAGTACTTC.

The chain links TRBV5-6 to TRBJ1-2; TRBD1 aligns across 8 bases. Germline V CDR1 and CDR2: SGHDT, YYEEEE. This CDR3 has 15 amino acids. V was clipped by 1 base and J by 6 bases; unmatched bases: 8. The CDR3 coding sequence is TGTGCCAGCAGCTTGCAGGGGGCGCGATTGGATGGCTACACCTTC. Amino acids: CASSLQGARLDGYTF.

V gene TRBV6-6 combines with J gene TRBJ2-5; possibly TRBD2 for D (6 bases). The CDR3 is 11 residues long. V lost 7 bases, J lost 5 bases, and 8 bases lay in between. The V gene's germline CDR1 is MNHNY and CDR2 SVGAGI (reference sequence). CDR3 loop: CASNGGETQYF. The DNA for the CDR3 is TGTGCCAGCAATGGGGGGGAGACCCAGTACTTC.

The genes are TRBV7-9 and TRBJ2-5, with 13 positions matching TRBD2. This CDR3 has 14 amino acids. The germline V gene has CDR1 SEHNR and CDR2 FQNEAQ (reference sequence). V shed 5 bases and J 5 bases; nucleotides not matched to a gene: 2. This CDR3 reads CASSGTSGMETQYF. In nucleotides, the CDR3 is TGTGCCAGCAGCGGGACTAGCGGGATGGAGACCCAGTACTTC.

The gene calls are TRBV23-1 and TRBJ1-4; a possible D gene is TRBD1 (5 bases). TRBV23-1 is marked as an open reading frame, function uncertain. There are 15 residues in the CDR3. V was cut by 3 bases and J by 3 bases, with 11 bases left in between. CDR3 DNA sequence: TGCGCCAGCAGTCATGAAGGGGATTCTAATGAAAAACTGTTTTTT. As protein: CASSHEGDSNEKLFF.

The V and J genes are TRBV4-2 and TRBJ2-3; 7 bases match TRBD2. The CDR3 runs 16 residues. The V segment lost 0 bases and the J segment 3 bases; nucleotides outside the gene matches: 6. The germline V gene encodes CDR1 LGHNA and CDR2 YNFKEQ. This chain's CDR3 is CASSQEEGGMTDTQYF. The CDR3 region has the DNA TGTGCCAGCAGCCAAGAAGAGGGAGGGATGACAGATACGCAGTATTTT.

The J gene is TRBJ1-1, the V gene TRBV5-6, with a weak D call TRBD1 (6 bases). Germline V gives CDR1 SGHDT, CDR2 YYEEEE. Trimming took off 3 bases at V and 5 bases at J, with 8 bases between the two ends. The length of the CDR3 is 12 residues. The CDR3 coding sequence is TGTGCCAGCAGCTCAGGGGCTACTGAAGCTTTCTTT. Translated, it gives CASSSGATEAFF. Based on the CDR3 plus reference TRBV5-6 and TRBJ1-1, the full variable domain is DAGVTQSPTHLIKTRGQQVTLRCSPKSGHDTVSWYQQALGQGPQFIFQYYEEEERQRGNFPDRFSGHQFPNYSSELNVNALLLGDSALYLCASSSGATEAFFGQGTRLTVV.

The V gene is TRBV5-6, the J gene TRBJ1-2; TRBD1 matches 9 bases. This CDR3 contains 13 residues. The trim removed 4 bases at V and 8 bases at J, leaving 6 bases unmatched. CDR1 is SGHDT and CDR2 is YYEEEE in the germline V gene. The CDR3 DNA reads TGTGCCAGCAGCATTAGGGACAGGGAAGGCTACACCTTC. This gives the protein CASSIRDREGYTF.

This clone has just one count. The CDR3 reads CASSAYLGQRNTEAFF. In DNA, the CDR3 is TGTGCCAGCAGTGCTTACCTCGGACAGAGGAACACTGAAGCTTTCTTT. V and J are TRBV6-1 and TRBJ1-1, with D tentatively TRBD1 (6 bases). This CDR3 is 16 amino acids long. Germline V gene data show CDR1 as MNHNS and CDR2 as SASEGT. With 4 bases removed from V and 1 base from J, the gap between germline ends came to 16 bases.

V and J are TRBV9 and TRBJ2-3; TRBD1 or TRBD2 may be the D gene (6 bases each). The CDR3 totals 17 residues. The V gene lost 3 bases and the J gene lost 0 bases, with 17 bases spanning the gap. CDR1 is SGDLS, CDR2 YYNGEE, per germline. DNA for the CDR3: TGTGCCAGCAGCGCACCTACACGGGGGCCTAGCACAGATACGCAGTATTTT. Residues: CASSAPTRGPSTDTQYF. The variable domain in full, with the rest retrieved from reference TRBV9 and TRBJ2-3, is DSGVTQTPKHLITATGQRVTLRCSPRSGDLSVYWYQQSLDQGLQFLIQYYNGEERAKGNILERFSAQQFPDLHSELNLSSLELGDSALYFCASSAPTRGPSTDTQYFGPGTRLTVL.

Regarding this clone: One junction end does not reproduce the germline sequence, and a read error may be involved. CDR3: CASSLAETYEQYF. The CDR3, as DNA: TGTGCCAGCAGCCTAGCGGAGACCTACGAGCAGTACTTC. The rearrangement joins TRBV7-8 to TRBJ2-7; 7 bases are a match to TRBD2. CDR1 SGHVS and CDR2 FQNEAQ come from the germline V gene. The CDR3 spans 13 residues.

The rearrangement links TRBV25-1 to TRBJ1-5; no reliable D call. The CDR3 consists of 12 residues. Trimming removed 4 bases at V and 0 bases at J, with 1 base between. From germline, CDR1 is MGHDK and CDR2 SYGVNS. In DNA, the CDR3 is TGTGCCAGCAGTGCTAGCAATCAGCCCCAGCATTTT. The encoded protein is CASSASNQPQHF.

The chain has TRBV6-5 and TRBJ1-4; D is uncertain. CDR3 length: 16 residues. CDR1 and CDR2 from the germline V gene are MNHEY and SVGAGI. Between the trimmed V and J ends, which lost 4 bases and 0 bases, there was a span of 12 bases. The DNA for the CDR3 is TGTGCCAGCAGTTTTGATCCCTTTGCAACTAATGAAAAACTGTTTTTT. The encoded protein is CASSFDPFATNEKLFF.

The genes are TRBV7-3 and TRBJ2-7, with D possibly being TRBD2 (6 bases). Germline lookup yields CDR1 SGHTA and CDR2 FQGTGA. V was trimmed by 0 bases and J by 4 bases, leaving 22 bases between them. The CDR3 is 18 residues long. As DNA, the CDR3 is TGTGCCAGCAGCTTAACGTATCCTAGCGAGATCCAAAATTACGAGCAGTACTTC. Amino acids: CASSLTYPSEIQNYEQYF.

The chain combines TRBV27 with TRBJ2-5; 9 bases map to TRBD2. The DNA end favors TRBJ2-7, so the J call may be wrong. The CDR3 contains 14 residues. The germline gives CDR1 MNHEY, CDR2 SMNVEV (reference sequence). CDR3 sequence: CASSSGTSTYEQYF. In nucleotides, the CDR3 is TGTGCCAGCAGTTCCGGGACTAGCACCTACGAGCAGTACTTC.

The rearrangement uses TRBV4-3 and TRBJ2-2, with 11 bases identical to TRBD1. In germline, CDR1 is LGHNA, CDR2 YSLEER. The CDR3 covers 15 residues. The junction had 5 bases not matched to a gene; V was cut back by 4 bases and J by 7 bases. The CDR3 here is CASSPGQGVGGELFF. CDR3 bases: TGCGCCAGCAGCCCGGGACAGGGGGTTGGCGGGGAGCTGTTTTTT.

The chain has TRBV27 and TRBJ2-7, with 9 bases fitting TRBD1. This CDR3 has 15 amino acids. The germline CDR1 and CDR2 sequences are MNHEY and SMNVEV (reference sequence). With 4 bases clipped from V and 4 bases from J, the junction kept 8 bases outside the gene matches. CDR3 in amino acids: CASSYTGTGFYEQYF. The DNA for the CDR3 is TGTGCCAGCAGTTACACCGGGACAGGGTTTTACGAGCAGTACTTC.

The chain combines TRBV11-2 with TRBJ1-3, with no clear D. CDR3 length equals 13 residues. The V end was cut by 5 bases, the J end by 4 bases, with 9 bases between. Germline V gives CDR1 SGHAT, CDR2 FQNNGV. The CDR3 reads CASSLPGGNTIYF. The CDR3 DNA is TGTGCCAGCAGCCTACCAGGCGGAAACACCATATATTTT. Supplemented by reference TRBV11-2 and TRBJ1-3, the full variable domain reads EAGVAQSPRYKIIEKRQSVAFWCNPISGHATLYWYQQILGQGPKLLIQFQNNGVVDDSQLPKDRFSAERLKGVDSTLKIQPAKLEDSAVYLCASSLPGGNTIYFGEGSWLTVV.